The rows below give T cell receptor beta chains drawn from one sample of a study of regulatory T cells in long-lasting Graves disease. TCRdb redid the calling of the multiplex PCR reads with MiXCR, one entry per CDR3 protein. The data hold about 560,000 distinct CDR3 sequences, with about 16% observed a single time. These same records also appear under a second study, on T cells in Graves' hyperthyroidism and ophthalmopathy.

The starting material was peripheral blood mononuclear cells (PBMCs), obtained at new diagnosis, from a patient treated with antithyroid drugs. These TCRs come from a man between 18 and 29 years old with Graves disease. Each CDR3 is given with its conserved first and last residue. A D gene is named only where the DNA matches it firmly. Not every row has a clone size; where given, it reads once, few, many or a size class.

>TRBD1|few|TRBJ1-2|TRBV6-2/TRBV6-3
CASWDRMESYGYTF
TGTGCCAGTTGGGACAGGATGGAGTCCTATGGCTACACCTTC
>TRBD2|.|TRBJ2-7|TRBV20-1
CSARSRAGVAGVGEQYF
TGCAGTGCTCGTAGCAGGGCAGGGGTAGCGGGAGTAGGTGAGCAGTACTTC
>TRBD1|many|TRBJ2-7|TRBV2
CASNRDRGSYEQYF
TGTGCCAGTAACCGGGACAGGGGGTCCTACGAGCAGTACTTC
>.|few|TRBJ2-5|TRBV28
CASREIGGPETQYF
TGTGCCAGCAGGGAAATAGGGGGGCCAGAGACCCAGTACTTC
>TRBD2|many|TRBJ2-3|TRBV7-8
CASSLWASGVTDTQYF
TGTGCCAGCAGCTTATGGGCTAGCGGGGTAACAGATACGCAGTATTTT
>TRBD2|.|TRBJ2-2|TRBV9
CASSPHARVAGEAGELFF
TGTGCCAGCAGCCCCCATGCTCGGGTAGCGGGAGAAGCCGGGGAGCTGTTTTTT
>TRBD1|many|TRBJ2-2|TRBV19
CASTRGQGLDTGELFF
TGTGCCAGTACCCGGGGACAGGGATTAGACACCGGGGAGCTGTTTTTT
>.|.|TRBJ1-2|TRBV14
CASSQYVGGSYGYTF
TGTGCCAGCAGCCAATACGTTGGGGGATCGTATGGCTACACCTTC
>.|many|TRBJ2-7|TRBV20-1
CSAIWTKGSYEQYF
TGCAGTGCTATATGGACAAAGGGATCCTACGAGCAGTACTTC
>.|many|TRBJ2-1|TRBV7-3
CASSSHSASSYNEQFF
TGTGCCAGCAGCTCCCACTCGGCGAGCTCCTACAATGAGCAGTTCTTC
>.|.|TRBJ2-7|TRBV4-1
CASSQPLSYEQYF
TGCGCCAGCAGCCAGCCCCTCTCCTACGAGCAGTACTTC
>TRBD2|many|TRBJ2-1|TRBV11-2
CASSLSGGVGGEQFF
TGTGCCAGCAGCTTATCGGGAGGGGTAGGTGGTGAGCAGTTCTTC
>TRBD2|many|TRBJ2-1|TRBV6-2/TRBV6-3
CASSSGLAGSGEQFF
TGTGCCAGCAGTTCGGGACTAGCGGGGTCCGGGGAGCAGTTCTTC
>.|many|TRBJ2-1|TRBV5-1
CASSLDGLDPYNEQFF
TGCGCCAGCAGCTTGGATGGTCTAGATCCTTACAATGAGCAGTTCTTC
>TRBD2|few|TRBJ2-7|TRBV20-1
CSARLESSGRYEQYF
TGCAGTGCTAGGCTTGAGTCTAGCGGGAGGTACGAGCAGTACTTC
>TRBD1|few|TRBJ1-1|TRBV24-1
CATRQGTNTEAFF
TGTGCCACTCGACAGGGGACGAACACTGAAGCTTTCTTT
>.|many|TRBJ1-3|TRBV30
CALSRGPGNTIYF
TGTGCCCTCAGCAGGGGACCTGGAAACACCATATATTTT
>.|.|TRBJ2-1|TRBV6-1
CASRRLAVIKGGDNEQFF
TGTGCCAGCAGACGGCTAGCGGTTATAAAAGGGGGGGACAATGAGCAGTTCTTC
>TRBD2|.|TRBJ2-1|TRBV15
CATRVAGEVGEQFF
TGTGCCACCAGAGTAGCGGGAGAGGTCGGTGAGCAGTTCTTC
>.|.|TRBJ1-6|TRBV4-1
CAISPTNFNSPLHF
TGCGCCATTTCTCCTACCAATTTTAATTCACCCCTCCACTTT
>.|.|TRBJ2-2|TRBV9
CASQGRTGELFF
TGTGCCAGCCAGGGACGCACCGGGGAGCTGTTTTTT
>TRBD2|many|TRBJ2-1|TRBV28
CASSSLAGVDYNEQFF
TGTGCCAGCAGTTCCCTAGCGGGAGTGGACTACAATGAGCAGTTCTTC
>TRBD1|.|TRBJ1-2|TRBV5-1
CASSLALDRAANYGYTF
TGCGCCAGCAGCTTGGCACTCGACAGGGCGGCTAACTATGGCTACACCTTC
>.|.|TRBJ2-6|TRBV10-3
CAISVDSANVLTF
TGTGCCATCAGTGTAGACTCGGCCAACGTCCTGACTTTC
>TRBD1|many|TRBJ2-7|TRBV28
CASSPTGDTYEQYF
TGTGCCAGCAGTCCAACAGGGGACACCTACGAGCAGTACTTC
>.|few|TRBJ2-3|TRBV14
CASSQEGVADTQYF
TGTGCCAGCAGCCAAGAGGGAGTCGCAGATACGCAGTATTTT
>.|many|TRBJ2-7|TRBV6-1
CASRASNLAQYF
TGTGCCAGCCGTGCTTCAAACCTCGCGCAGTACTTC
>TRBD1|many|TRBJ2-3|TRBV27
CASRSLYRDRGANTQYF
TGTGCCAGCAGGTCACTCTACCGGGACAGGGGTGCAAATACGCAGTATTTT
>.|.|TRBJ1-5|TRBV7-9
CASSLEERQPQHF
TGTGCCAGCAGCTTAGAGGAAAGGCAGCCCCAGCATTTT
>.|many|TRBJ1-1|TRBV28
CASSLPAGINTEAFF
TGTGCCAGCAGTTTACCAGCGGGGATTAACACTGAAGCTTTCTTT
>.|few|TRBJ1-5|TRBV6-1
CASRRPGWNDQPQHF
TGTGCCAGCAGGCGCCCCGGTTGGAATGATCAGCCCCAGCATTTT
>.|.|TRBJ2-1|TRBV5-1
CASRTELGTEQFF
TGCGCCAGCAGGACTGAACTAGGGACTGAGCAGTTCTTC
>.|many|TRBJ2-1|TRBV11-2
CASSLDIKSLEFF
TGTGCCAGCAGCTTAGATATTAAGAGTCTGGAGTTCTTC
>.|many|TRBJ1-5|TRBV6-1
CASSERNNQPQHF
TGTGCCAGCAGTGAAAGGAACAATCAGCCCCAGCATTTT
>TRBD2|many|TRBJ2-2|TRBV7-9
CASSLVGTSAGELFF
TGTGCCAGCAGCTTAGTTGGGACTAGCGCCGGGGAGCTGTTTTTT
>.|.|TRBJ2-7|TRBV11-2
CASSLENSGSQYF
TGTGCCAGCAGCTTAGAAAACTCGGGGTCGCAGTACTTC
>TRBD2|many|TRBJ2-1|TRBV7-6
CASTTGILASGYNEQFF
TGTGCCAGCACCACCGGGATACTGGCTAGCGGTTACAATGAGCAGTTCTTC
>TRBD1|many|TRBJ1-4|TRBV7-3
CASSADRASGEKLFF
TGTGCCAGCAGCGCAGACAGGGCGTCGGGTGAAAAACTGTTTTTT
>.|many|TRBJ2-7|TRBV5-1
CASSYQGPYEQYF
TGTGCCAGCAGTTACCAGGGGCCCTACGAGCAGTACTTC
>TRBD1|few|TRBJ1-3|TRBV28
CASSRTGYSGNTIYF
TGTGCCAGCAGCCGGACAGGGTACTCTGGAAACACCATATATTTT
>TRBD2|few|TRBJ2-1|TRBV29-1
CSVGAAGGQFF
TGCAGCGTGGGGGCTGCGGGAGGCCAGTTCTTC
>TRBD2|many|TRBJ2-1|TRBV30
CAWSVFGGWGNEQFF
TGTGCCTGGAGTGTATTCGGGGGGTGGGGCAATGAGCAGTTCTTC
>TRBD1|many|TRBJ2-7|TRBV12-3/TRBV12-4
CASTLPGTGDEQYF
TGTGCCAGCACCTTACCCGGGACAGGGGACGAGCAGTACTTC
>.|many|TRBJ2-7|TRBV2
CASSKQSSYEQYF
TGTGCCAGCAGTAAACAGAGCTCCTACGAGCAGTACTTC
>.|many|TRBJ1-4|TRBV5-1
CASSLVWEKEKLFF
TGCGCCAGCAGCTTGGTCTGGGAGAAGGAAAAACTGTTTTTT
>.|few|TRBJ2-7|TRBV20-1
CSARDQGWSYEQYF
TGCAGTGCTAGAGATCAGGGCTGGTCCTACGAGCAGTACTTC
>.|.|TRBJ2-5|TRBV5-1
CASSLDRPSGEETQYF
TGCGCCAGCAGCTTGGACAGACCATCCGGAGAAGAGACCCAGTACTTC
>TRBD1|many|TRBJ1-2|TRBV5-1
CASSSTGGNGYTF
TGTGCCAGCAGCTCGACAGGGGGCAATGGCTACACCTTC
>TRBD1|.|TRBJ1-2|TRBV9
CASSVRRTGANYGYTF
TGTGCCAGCAGCGTCCGAAGGACAGGGGCGAACTATGGCTACACCTTC
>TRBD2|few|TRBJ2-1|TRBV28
CASNREAYNEQFF
TGTGCCAGCAACCGGGAGGCCTACAATGAGCAGTTCTTC
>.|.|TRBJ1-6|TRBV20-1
CSASMEGGYSPLHF
TGCAGTGCTAGTATGGAAGGAGGATATTCACCCCTCCACTTT
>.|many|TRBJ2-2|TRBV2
CASTGYSLTGTGELFF
TGTGCCAGCACCGGATACTCTCTTACGGGCACCGGGGAGCTGTTTTTT
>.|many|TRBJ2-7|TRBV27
CASSFTQSYEQYF
TGTGCCAGCAGTTTCACACAGTCCTACGAGCAGTACTTC
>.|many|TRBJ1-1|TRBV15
CATSKTGLNTEAFF
TGTGCCACCAGCAAGACAGGATTGAACACTGAAGCTTTCTTT
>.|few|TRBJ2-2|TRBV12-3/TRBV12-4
CASSFKERNTGELFF
TGTGCCAGCAGTTTTAAGGAGAGGAACACCGGGGAGCTGTTTTTT
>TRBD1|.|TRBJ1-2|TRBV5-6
CASSLAGWRGQDYSYTF
TGTGCCAGCAGCTTGGCCGGCTGGAGGGGGCAGGACTATAGCTACACCTTC
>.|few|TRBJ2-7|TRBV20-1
CSASPGISYEQYF
TGCAGTGCTAGCCCAGGTATATCCTACGAGCAGTACTTC
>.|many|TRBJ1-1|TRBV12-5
CASGLFAPHGEAFF
TGTGCTAGTGGTTTGTTTGCCCCACACGGTGAAGCTTTCTTT
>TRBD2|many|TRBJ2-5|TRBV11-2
CASSSSGRRETQYF
TGTGCCAGCAGCAGTAGCGGGAGACGGGAGACCCAGTACTTC
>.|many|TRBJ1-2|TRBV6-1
CASSGGTGGYTF
TGTGCCAGCAGTGGGGGGACGGGCGGCTACACCTTC